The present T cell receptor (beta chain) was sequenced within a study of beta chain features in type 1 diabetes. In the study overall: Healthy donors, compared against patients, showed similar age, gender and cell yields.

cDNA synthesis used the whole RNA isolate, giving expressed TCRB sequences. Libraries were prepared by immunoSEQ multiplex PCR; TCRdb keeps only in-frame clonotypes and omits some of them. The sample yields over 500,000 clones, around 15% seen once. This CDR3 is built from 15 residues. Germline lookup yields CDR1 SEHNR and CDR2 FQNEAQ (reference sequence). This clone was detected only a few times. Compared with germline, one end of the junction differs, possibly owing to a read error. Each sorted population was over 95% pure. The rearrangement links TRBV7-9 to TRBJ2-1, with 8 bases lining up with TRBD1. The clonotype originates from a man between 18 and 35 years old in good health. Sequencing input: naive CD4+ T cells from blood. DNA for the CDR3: TGTGCCAGCACCTTAGGGGACAGGAGAACCAATGAGCAGTTCTTC. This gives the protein CASTLGDRRTNEQFF.